A single sample is the source of the 26 T cell receptor beta chains below, sequenced in a study of beta chain features in type 1 diabetes (dated by TCRdb to the late 2010s). The method behind the library was the immunoSEQ multiplex PCR assay. All of the isolated RNA was reverse transcribed with the High Capacity cDNA Reverse Transcription Kit, so expressed TCRB transcripts were sequenced. The table comes from immuneACCESS by way of TCRdb, which keeps in-frame sequences with V and J called. Part of the clones is missing from these tables; in studies checked, under half for an unresolved V gene and the rest for unknown reasons. The sample table holds more than 150,000 clones, of which approximately 9% were seen once. Less than 3% of the sample is held by the ten biggest clonotypes. Sequences were obtained from central memory CD4+ T cells from blood. The source is a young woman in good health.

The gene calls are TRBV5-1 and TRBJ1-1; 7 nucleotides line up with TRBD1. J gave up 7 bases and V 0 bases, and 9 bases lay outside the gene matches. Germline CDR1 reads SGHRS; CDR2 reads YFSETQ. This CDR3 region has 15 residues. The CDR3 bases are TGCGCCAGCAGCTTGGAACTAATGCAGGGGGGTGAAGCTTTCTTT. It codes for CASSLELMQGGEAFF.

This clone was counted between two and nine times. As DNA, the CDR3 is TGTGCCTGGTTGGCAGGGGAAGGGGTGAACACTGAAGCTTTCTTT. This gives the protein CAWLAGEGVNTEAFF. The chain joins TRBV30 to TRBJ1-1; TRBD1 is a possible D gene (6 bases). CDR3 length: 15 residues. V was shortened by 5 bases and J by 0 bases, with 16 bases between the two germline ends. Germline V gene lookup returns CDR1 GTSNPN and CDR2 SVGIG (reference sequence).

Only a few counts were recorded for this clone. The rearrangement links TRBV7-2 to TRBJ2-3; 8 nucleotides agree with TRBD2. The CDR3 contains 15 residues. V trimming: 5 bases; J trimming: 6 bases; junction bases outside the gene matches: 10. Germline V CDR1 and CDR2: SGHTA, FQGNSA. CDR3 coding DNA: TGTGCCAGCAGCCCGAGACTAGCGCGGGGCGATACGCAGTATTTT. Encoded protein: CASSPRLARGDTQYF.

This clone has more than one count but fewer than ten. J is TRBJ2-5 and V is TRBV4-2; maybe TRBD2 (6 bases). Trimming cost V 1 base and J 2 bases, with 11 bases left between them. Germline assignment: CDR1 LGHNA and CDR2 YNFKEQ. The length of the CDR3 is 15 residues. The CDR3 sequence is CASSQVAGWQETQYF. The CDR3 bases are TGTGCCAGCAGCCAAGTGGCGGGGTGGCAAGAGACCCAGTACTTC.

This clone was found a few times. CDR3 DNA sequence: TGCGCCAGCAGCCAAGTCGCTGGACAGGGGGTAGGAAACTATGGCTACACCTTC. Translation: CASSQVAGQGVGNYGYTF. The genes are TRBV4-3 and TRBJ1-2; 10 positions agree with TRBD1. With V trimmed by 1 base and J by 2 bases, 10 bases remained unmatched. Looked up from germline, CDR1 is LGHNA and CDR2 is YSLEER. The CDR3 totals 18 residues.

This clone was counted between two and nine times. The chain recombines TRBV4-3 with TRBJ2-5, with D possibly matching TRBD2 (5 bases). The CDR3 is 15 residues long. Trimming pared 0 bases from V and 7 bases from J, leaving 15 bases between. Germline-derived CDR1 and CDR2 are LGHNA and YSLEER. The CDR3 bases are TGCGCCAGCAGCCAAGATCGAGGGCCCTGGGGGACCCAGTACTTC. It specifies CASSQDRGPWGTQYF.

The chain has TRBV30 and TRBJ1-5; D call uncertain. V lost 0 bases and J lost 8, with 11 bases in between. Germline values: CDR1 GTSNPN, CDR2 SVGIG (reference sequence). The CDR3 runs 13 residues. The CDR3 spells CAWSVAASEPQHF. For the CDR3, the DNA is TGTGCCTGGAGTGTGGCGGCGAGTGAGCCCCAGCATTTT.

J is TRBJ2-7 and V is TRBV5-1; 8 nucleotides align to TRBD2. The CDR3 totals 16 residues. Trimming removed 4 bases from V and 0 bases from J; junction bases left unmatched: 9. The germline CDR1 and CDR2 sequences are SGHRS and YFSETQ. The CDR3, as DNA: TGCGCCAGCAGCGCAGCCCTGGCGGGGGGCTCCTACGAGCAGTACTTC. Residues: CASSAALAGGSYEQYF. The variable domain in full, completed from reference TRBV5-1 and TRBJ2-7, reads KAGVTQTPRYLIKTRGQQVTLSCSPISGHRSVSWYQQTPGQGLQFLFEYFSETQRNKGNFPGRFSGRQFSNSRSEMNVSTLELGDSALYLCASSAALAGGSYEQYFGPGTRLTVT.

This rearrangement joins TRBV2 to TRBJ2-3; D may be TRBD2 (6 bases). This CDR3 is built from 14 residues. V dropped 8 bases and J dropped 2 bases, with 14 bases sitting between them. CDR1 is SNHLY and CDR2 is FYNNEI in the germline V gene. Here the CDR3 reads CASQPIAATDTQYF. CDR3 bases: TGTGCCAGCCAACCTATAGCGGCCACAGATACGCAGTATTTT.

The table lists this clone with a few counts. The chain joins TRBV2 to TRBJ2-1, with a weak D call TRBD1 (6 bases). V lost 8 bases to trimming and J lost 2 bases, with 13 bases between them. This CDR3 region has 14 residues. Per the germline V gene, CDR1 is SNHLY and CDR2 is FYNNEI. CDR3 in DNA: TGTGCCAGCGTTCCGGGACAAACCTACAATGAGCAGTTCTTC. Encoded protein: CASVPGQTYNEQFF.

This clone has at least ten counts. V gene TRBV7-9 combines with J gene TRBJ2-6; 14 nucleotides align to TRBD2. There are 17 residues in the CDR3. Looked up from germline, CDR1 is SEHNR and CDR2 is FQNEAQ (reference sequence). V gave up 5 bases and J gave up 2 bases; unmatched junction bases: 2. The DNA of the CDR3 is TGTGCCAGCAGCCCGGGACTAGCGGGAGCTGGGGCCAACGTCCTGACTTTC. Residues: CASSPGLAGAGANVLTF.

The table lists this clone with a few counts. This chain connects TRBV29-1 to TRBJ2-1, with 7 bases lining up with TRBD2. CDR3 length: 13 residues. V trimming: 7 bases; J trimming: 2 bases; junction bases outside the gene matches: 5. The germline V gene encodes CDR1 SQVTM and CDR2 ANQGSEA. The CDR3 DNA follows: TGCAGCGGGGGGGGATTCGCCTACAATGAGCAGTTCTTC. It is translated as CSGGGFAYNEQFF.

This clone has more than one count but fewer than ten. The J gene is TRBJ2-1, the V gene TRBV18, with D possibly TRBD2 on 5 matching bases. Trimming shortened V by 0 bases and J by 7 bases, and 16 bases separated the two germline ends. Germline V lookup: CDR1 KGHSH, CDR2 LQKENI. CDR3 length: 16 amino acids. In nucleotides, the CDR3 is TGTGCCAGCTCACCACCGGAAACTAGAAAAGGGAATGAGCAGTTCTTC. Residues: CASSPPETRKGNEQFF.

This clone has a handful of counts. This chain links TRBV6-1 with TRBJ1-2; D may be TRBD1 (5 bases). This CDR3 has 13 amino acids. Trimming pared 3 bases from V and 6 bases from J, leaving 11 bases between. Germline V gene lookup returns CDR1 MNHNS and CDR2 SASEGT. CDR3 coding DNA: TGTGCCAGCAGTGAGCAGGGATTAAATGGCTACACCTTC. It codes for CASSEQGLNGYTF.

The rearrangement links TRBV5-1 to TRBJ1-2, with D uncertain. The CDR3 runs to 17 residues. The germline gives CDR1 SGHRS, CDR2 YFSETQ. V gave up 3 bases and J gave up 0 bases, with 18 bases separating them. CDR3 region: CASSSLGTEASNYGYTF. As DNA, the CDR3 is TGCGCCAGCAGCTCACTGGGAACGGAGGCCTCTAACTATGGCTACACCTTC.

This clone was observed a few times. DNA for the CDR3: TGTGCCAGCTCACCGGCAGTTTCTTCCTACGAGCAGTACTTC. It encodes CASSPAVSSYEQYF. The rearrangement links TRBV18 to TRBJ2-7; D is unclear. Per germline, CDR1 KGHSH and CDR2 LQKENI. The CDR3 has 14 amino acids. The V and J ends lost 3 bases and 1 base respectively, with 10 bases between them.

The chain couples TRBV18 to TRBJ2-2; 7 nucleotides align to TRBD1. Germline V gene sequence: CDR1 KGHSH, CDR2 LQKENI. The trim removed 0 bases at V and 6 bases at J, leaving 7 bases unmatched. There are 16 residues in the CDR3. The CDR3 sequence: CASSPPTGMKAGELFF. The CDR3 coding sequence is TGTGCCAGCTCACCACCGACAGGGATGAAGGCCGGGGAGCTGTTTTTT.

This sequence joins TRBV7-2 and TRBJ2-7; 8 bases line up with TRBD2. Germline loops: CDR1 SGHTA, CDR2 FQGNSA. The CDR3 is made up of 14 amino acids. Trimming took 5 bases from V and 2 from J; bases not matched to a gene: 5. DNA for the CDR3: TGTGCCAGCAGCCCCGGGACTAGGCCCTACGAGCAGTACTTC. This gives the protein CASSPGTRPYEQYF.

The sample holds a few counts of this clone. The chain combines TRBV18 with TRBJ1-2; 8 bases are a match to TRBD1. Germline values: CDR1 KGHSH, CDR2 LQKENI. Losses at the gene ends were 3 bases for V and 4 bases for J; bases not matched to a gene: 4. This CDR3 comprises 14 residues. The CDR3 DNA reads TGTGCCAGCTCACCGACAGGGGTGGGCTATGGCTACACCTTC. This encodes CASSPTGVGYGYTF.

V and J are TRBV5-6 and TRBJ2-3; the D gene is possibly TRBD2 (5 bases). Germline V gene sequence: CDR1 SGHDT, CDR2 YYEEEE. Trimming took 4 bases from V and 6 from J, leaving 18 bases between them. The CDR3 extends over 15 amino acids. The CDR3 protein is CASSPGEKRADTQYF. As DNA, the CDR3 is TGTGCCAGCAGCCCCGGGGAGAAAAGAGCCGATACGCAGTATTTT.

This clone showed up just a few times. The chain uses TRBV30 and TRBJ2-5; 14 bases map to TRBD2. The CDR3 extends over 14 amino acids. Germline assignment: CDR1 GTSNPN and CDR2 SVGIG (reference sequence). Here the CDR3 DNA reads TGTGCTAAGACTAGCGGGGGGGCCACAGAGACCCAGTACTTC. Translation gives CAKTSGGATETQYF.

The chain is built from TRBV25-1 and TRBJ2-1, with TRBD2 identical over 10 bases. The CDR3 sequence is 18 residues long. With V trimmed by 3 bases and J by 1 base, 9 bases remained unmatched. The germline gives CDR1 MGHDK, CDR2 SYGVNS. The CDR3 protein is CASSDTSGKGVSYNEQFF. The CDR3 bases are TGTGCCAGCAGTGACACTAGCGGGAAAGGCGTATCCTACAATGAGCAGTTCTTC.

This clone was seen a handful of times. V usage is TRBV18 and J usage is TRBJ2-1, with 7 bases fitting TRBD1. J gave up 7 bases and V 3 bases, and 6 bases lay outside the gene matches. CDR1 and CDR2 (germline): KGHSH, LQKENI. The CDR3 length is 14 residues. CDR3 sequence (DNA): TGTGCCAGCTCACCCCTAGGGGGCCCGAATGAGCAGTTCTTC. It specifies CASSPLGGPNEQFF.

This chain connects TRBV19 to TRBJ2-1; weak D call: TRBD2 (6 bases). CDR1 is LNHDA and CDR2 is SQIVND in the germline V gene (reference sequence). CDR3 length: 16 residues. V was trimmed by 0 bases and J by 6 bases, leaving 15 bases between them. Here the CDR3 reads CASSIDLAGSPNEQFF. CDR3 nucleotides: TGTGCCAGTAGTATAGATCTCGCGGGGAGCCCCAATGAGCAGTTCTTC.

The chain joins TRBV5-1 to TRBJ2-1; 9 nucleotides match TRBD1. There are 16 residues in the CDR3. V shed 3 bases and J 2 bases; nucleotides not matched to a gene: 6. CDR1 SGHRS and CDR2 YFSETQ come from the germline V gene. The chain's CDR3 is CASSSLRTGAYNEQFF. CDR3 DNA: TGCGCCAGCAGCTCCTTAAGGACAGGGGCCTACAATGAGCAGTTCTTC.

The rearrangement uses TRBV29-1 and TRBJ2-7; 7 bases align to TRBD1. The CDR3 sequence is 13 residues long. The V segment lost 4 bases and the J segment 4 bases; nucleotides outside the gene matches: 7. Germline-derived CDR1 and CDR2 are SQVTM and ANQGSEA. The DNA of the CDR3 is TGCAGCGTTGGGGGGACAGCAAATTACGAGCAGTACTTC. Protein product: CSVGGTANYEQYF.